One sample yielded the 27 T cell receptor beta chains listed below, sequenced in a study of cytomegalovirus exposure and HLA in healthy donors. This table comes from immunoSEQ multiplex PCR, and its TCRdb copy is limited to in-frame clones, with some not included. The table shows tens of thousands of clones, with approximately 92% occurring only once. The specimen was PBMCs. The receptors stem from a man younger than 30 in good health and CMV-seronegative.

The V gene is TRBV2, the J gene TRBJ2-5; 8 bases line up with TRBD1. The V and J ends lost 3 bases and 3 bases, in that order; junction bases with no gene match: 3. The CDR3 spans 14 residues. The germline gives CDR1 SNHLY, CDR2 FYNNEI. In DNA, the CDR3 is TGTGCCAGCAGTGAGATGGGACAGGAAGAGACCCAGTACTTC. This sequence encodes CASSEMGQEETQYF.

The chain links TRBV5-4 to TRBJ2-3; 16 nucleotides match TRBD2. This CDR3 contains 19 residues. Trimming removed 4 bases from V and 4 bases from J; junction bases left unmatched: 12. From germline, CDR1 is SGHNT and CDR2 YYREEE (reference sequence). CDR3: CASSPGPGLAGGGADTQYF. The CDR3 bases are TGTGCCAGCAGCCCCGGACCGGGACTAGCGGGAGGGGGGGCAGATACGCAGTATTTT.

This clone was counted a single time. The rearrangement links TRBV28 to TRBJ1-4; D might be TRBD1 (6 bases). Germline assignment: CDR1 MDHEN and CDR2 SYDVKM. The CDR3 has 15 residues. V shed 2 bases and J shed 2 bases, with 9 bases lying between them. CDR3 amino acids: CASSLMDSTNEKLFF. Here the CDR3 DNA reads TGTGCCAGCAGTTTAATGGACAGCACTAATGAAAAACTGTTTTTT.

The chain uses TRBV27 and TRBJ2-5; 8 bases are shared with TRBD2. The V segment lost 5 bases and the J segment 9 bases; nucleotides outside the gene matches: 23. Germline assignment: CDR1 MNHEY and CDR2 SMNVEV (reference sequence). CDR3 size: 18 residues. In nucleotides, the CDR3 is TGTGCCAGCAGTCCCAAACCCGGACAGCCACTCCGGCGGGGGGCCCAGTACTTC. It translates to CASSPKPGQPLRRGAQYF.

The rearrangement uses TRBV19 and TRBJ2-1; a possible D gene is TRBD2 (6 bases). Germline V gene lookup returns CDR1 LNHDA and CDR2 SQIVND (reference sequence). V was trimmed by 5 bases and J by 9 bases, leaving 23 bases between them. This CDR3 contains 16 residues. The CDR3 DNA sequence: TGTGCCAGTAGTTCCGTCTCCCTACGGGACTCCCGTGAGCAGTTCTTC. Its translation: CASSSVSLRDSREQFF.

This sequence joins TRBV5-1 and TRBJ1-1, with D hard to call. The germline V and J ends were trimmed by 4 bases and 0 bases, with 10 bases remaining between them. The CDR3 contains 14 residues. Germline V CDR1 and CDR2: SGHRS, YFSETQ. The CDR3, as DNA: TGCGCCAGCAGCGCCTCCTCAGTGAACACTGAAGCTTTCTTT. Translating gives CASSASSVNTEAFF.

V usage is TRBV6-5 and J usage is TRBJ2-3; D is undetermined. This CDR3 has 13 amino acids. Germline assignment: CDR1 MNHEY and CDR2 SVGAGI. Trimming took 6 bases from V and 5 from J, leaving 12 bases between them. The CDR3 sequence is CASSPHPVDTQYF. CDR3 DNA: TGTGCCAGCAGCCCCCATCCGGTAGATACGCAGTATTTT.

The rearrangement joins TRBV11-2 to TRBJ2-2, with 9 nucleotides matching TRBD2. CDR1 SGHAT and CDR2 FQNNGV come from the germline V gene. With V trimmed by 5 bases and J by 4 bases, 5 bases remained unmatched. The CDR3 consists of 15 residues. The CDR3 DNA follows: TGTGCCAGCAGCACAGGGACTAGCACCACCGGGGAGCTGTTTTTT. Translation gives CASSTGTSTTGELFF.

The chain links TRBV2 to TRBJ1-2; D is undetermined. Trimming shortened V by 4 bases and J by 4 bases, and 10 bases separated the two germline ends. The V gene's germline CDR1 is SNHLY and CDR2 FYNNEI. This CDR3 has 13 residues. DNA of the CDR3: TGTGCCAGCAGTGGGAACGGACTCTATGGCTACACCTTC. Translating it yields CASSGNGLYGYTF.

V usage is TRBV19 and J usage is TRBJ2-2; D is unclear. The germline V gene encodes CDR1 LNHDA and CDR2 SQIVND (reference sequence). The ends were cut back, 2 bases at V and 6 bases at J, with 7 bases in the middle. The CDR3 extends over 13 amino acids. Here the CDR3 DNA reads TGTGCCAGTAGTATATCCAAGCCCGGGGAGCTGTTTTTT. This gives the protein CASSISKPGELFF.

The rearrangement uses TRBV10-2 and TRBJ2-2; no reliable D call. Germline values: CDR1 WSHSY, CDR2 SAAADI. CDR3 length equals 12 residues. Trimming took 6 bases from V and 4 from J, leaving 6 bases between them. The CDR3: CASRRPTGELFF. The CDR3 DNA is TGCGCCAGCAGGAGGCCCACCGGGGAGCTGTTTTTT.

This clone was detected once. V gene TRBV4-1 combines with J gene TRBJ2-7, with 7 bases aligning to TRBD2. From germline, CDR1 is MGHRA and CDR2 YSYEKL. The CDR3 extends over 17 amino acids. V was pared by 1 base and J by 3 bases, with 12 bases of the junction left unmatched. The CDR3 sequence: CASSQVFIAGDLYEQYF. DNA of the CDR3: TGCGCCAGCAGCCAAGTATTTATCGCGGGAGATCTCTACGAGCAGTACTTC.

The V and J genes are TRBV5-1 and TRBJ2-7, with 10 bases fitting TRBD2. The J segment lost 6 bases and the V segment lost 6 bases, leaving 12 bases of the junction unmatched. The CDR3 covers 15 residues. The V gene's germline CDR1 is SGHRS and CDR2 YFSETQ. Here the CDR3 reads CASTPAGTSASEQYF. The CDR3 bases are TGCGCCAGCACCCCCGCTGGGACTAGCGCGTCCGAGCAGTACTTC.

The chain has TRBV11-1 and TRBJ2-2; D possibly corresponds to TRBD1 (5 bases). This CDR3 is built from 15 residues. The V end lost 7 bases, the J end lost 5 bases, and 17 bases lay between the germline ends. CDR1 and CDR2 from the germline V gene are SGHAT and FQDESV (reference sequence). In DNA form, the CDR3 reads TGTGCCAGCACCGAACGGGCAGGGCGTACCGGGGAGCTGTTTTTT. Encoded protein: CASTERAGRTGELFF. Variable domain in full (rest from reference TRBV11-1 and TRBJ2-2): EAEVAQSPRYKITEKSQAVAFWCDPISGHATLYWYRQILGQGPELLVQFQDESVVDDSQLPKDRFSAERLKGVDSTLKIQPAELGDSAMYLCASTERAGRTGELFFGEGSRLTVL.

A few counts support this clone. The J gene is TRBJ2-5, the V gene TRBV5-1; D uncertain. The CDR3 extends over 14 amino acids. Trimming removed 3 bases from V and 2 bases from J, with 11 bases in between. Germline CDR1 is SGHRS and CDR2 is YFSETQ. The CDR3 spells CASSSTHGQETQYF. Here the CDR3 DNA reads TGCGCCAGCAGCTCGACACATGGGCAAGAGACCCAGTACTTC.

The rearrangement uses TRBV21-1 and TRBJ1-3. TRBV21-1 is a pseudogene segment. This CDR3 comprises 15 residues. DNA for the CDR3: TGTGCCAGCAGCAAGGCGGGAAGCTCTGGAAACACCATATATTTT. It translates to CASSKAGSSGNTIYF.

The chain combines TRBV5-1 with TRBJ1-1; maybe TRBD1 (6 bases). CDR3 length: 13 residues. Germline-derived CDR1 and CDR2 are SGHRS and YFSETQ. Trimming pared 0 bases from V and 5 bases from J, leaving 8 bases between. Written as DNA, the CDR3 is TGCGCCAGCAGCTTGGGCAGGGGAACTGAAGCTTTCTTT. Translated: CASSLGRGTEAFF.

A word on this clone: At the DNA level, this CDR3 is encoded by other sequences in the same sample as well. The chain joins TRBV6-5 to TRBJ2-3; the D is unclear. V was shortened by 6 bases and J by 1 base, with 5 bases between the two germline ends. The CDR3 spans 12 residues. Germline V gives CDR1 MNHEY, CDR2 SVGAGI. This CDR3 is CASRRGTDTQYF. CDR3 DNA sequence: TGTGCCAGCAGGCGCGGCACAGATACGCAGTATTTT.

The chain links TRBV27 to TRBJ2-3; 13 positions match TRBD2. The ends lost 6 bases at V and 7 bases at J; junction bases unmatched: 4. CDR1 is MNHEY, CDR2 SMNVEV, per germline (reference sequence). The CDR3 consists of 14 residues. DNA of the CDR3: TGTGCCAGCAGCACTAGCGGGAGGGGAAATACGCAGTATTTT. Encoded protein: CASSTSGRGNTQYF.

This clone came up a few times. The rearrangement uses TRBV6-6 and TRBJ2-7; D is possibly TRBD1 (6 bases). The CDR3 covers 14 residues. Germline lookup yields CDR1 MNHNY and CDR2 SVGAGI (reference sequence). Between the trimmed V and J ends, which lost 0 bases and 7 bases, there was a span of 13 bases. The DNA of the CDR3 is TGTGCCAGCAGTTACTCCCGGGGACAAGGGGAGCAGTACTTC. This encodes CASSYSRGQGEQYF.

This clone has just one count. The chain joins TRBV5-5 to TRBJ1-4, with a possible D match to TRBD1 (5 bases). The CDR3 totals 14 residues. The ends were cut back, 0 bases at V and 4 bases at J, with 7 bases in the middle. The germline CDR1 and CDR2 sequences are SGHKS and YYEKEE (reference sequence). The CDR3 DNA reads as TGTGCCAGCAGCTTGGGGCAGGGTAATGAAAAACTGTTTTTT. Protein sequence: CASSLGQGNEKLFF.

This clone appeared a single time. The chain combines TRBV5-1 with TRBJ2-3; 7 positions match TRBD2. Trimming took 3 bases from V and 3 from J; bases not matched to a gene: 7. This CDR3 is 15 amino acids long. Germline loops: CDR1 SGHRS, CDR2 YFSETQ. CDR3 in amino acids: CASSWGGRETDTQYF. CDR3 bases: TGCGCCAGCAGCTGGGGGGGTAGAGAAACAGATACGCAGTATTTT. Full variable domain (outside the CDR3, taken from reference TRBV5-1 and TRBJ2-3): KAGVTQTPRYLIKTRGQQVTLSCSPISGHRSVSWYQQTPGQGLQFLFEYFSETQRNKGNFPGRFSGRQFSNSRSEMNVSTLELGDSALYLCASSWGGRETDTQYFGPGTRLTVL.

V usage is TRBV11-2 and J usage is TRBJ2-1, with a possible D match to TRBD2 (6 bases). This CDR3 comprises 12 residues. V lost 5 bases to trimming and J lost 7 bases, with 9 bases between them. Germline CDR1 reads SGHAT; CDR2 reads FQNNGV. Here the CDR3 DNA reads TGTGCCAGCAGCCACGGGGGTAATGAGCAGTTCTTC. This gives the protein CASSHGGNEQFF.

This chain joins TRBV11-3 and TRBJ2-1; 12 nucleotides line up with TRBD2. The germline CDR1 and CDR2 sequences are SGHNT and YENEEA. The CDR3 contains 15 residues. Unmatched junction bases numbered 0, after V lost 1 base and J lost 5 bases. The CDR3 spells CASSLGTSGNNEQFF. Here the CDR3 DNA reads TGTGCCAGCAGCTTAGGGACTAGCGGGAACAATGAGCAGTTCTTC.

The chain combines TRBV28 with TRBJ1-2, with TRBD1 matching over 8 bases. The CDR3 loop spans 13 amino acids. Germline CDR1 reads MDHEN; CDR2 reads SYDVKM. With V trimmed by 3 bases and J by 4 bases, 1 base remained unmatched. CDR3 sequence reads: CASSFTGGYGYTF. The CDR3 nucleotides are TGTGCCAGCAGTTTTACAGGGGGCTATGGCTACACCTTC.

V usage is TRBV18 and J usage is TRBJ1-1, with 7 bases matching TRBD1. Trimming at V came to 6 bases and at J to 0 bases, leaving 7 bases not matched to a gene. Germline CDR1 KGHSH, CDR2 LQKENI. The CDR3 has 15 residues. The CDR3 DNA is TGTGCCAGCTCTCCTCCAGGGGGTTTGAACACTGAAGCTTTCTTT. Its translation is CASSPPGGLNTEAFF.

The chain carries TRBV2 and TRBJ2-7, with D possibly being TRBD1 (6 bases). V shed 1 base and J shed 0 bases, with 13 bases lying between them. The CDR3 contains 16 residues. In germline, CDR1 is SNHLY, CDR2 FYNNEI. The CDR3 region is CASSEGYRASSYEQYF. CDR3 DNA sequence: TGTGCCAGCAGTGAAGGGTACAGGGCGAGCTCCTACGAGCAGTACTTC.